These T cell receptor beta chains were read from a single sample in a study of radiation and T cells in renal cell carcinoma. Sequencing used immunoSEQ multiplex PCR; TCRdb keeps in-frame clones, though not all of them. This table has some 110,000 clones, 82% appearing once. The sequencing used blood, collected from a patient whose treatment included radiotherapy and nephrectomy. The receptor set was obtained from a woman aged 60-70 years with renal cell carcinoma. The CDR3 runs from the conserved cysteine through the conserved F or W. A D gene is named only where the DNA matches it firmly. Some rows have no size entry. The others give once, few or many, or a class for an expanded clone.

D gene,V gene,clone size,J gene,CDR3 DNA,CDR3 protein
.,TRBV15,.,TRBJ2-5,TGTGCCACCTCCATCGACGGGGTCCCACAAGAGACCCAGTACTTC,CATSIDGVPQETQYF
TRBD1,TRBV5-4,once,TRBJ2-5,TGTGCCAGCAGCCTACAGGGGACGCAAGAGACCCAGTACTTC,CASSLQGTQETQYF
.,TRBV12-5,.,TRBJ2-3,TGTGCTAGTGGTTCGGGACAATTCGATCAGGCAGATACGCAGTATTTT,CASGSGQFDQADTQYF
.,TRBV6-5,.,TRBJ1-5,TGTGCCAGCAGTGAGACAGAGAGGGGACCGACGGGGCATTTT,CASSETERGPTGHF
.,TRBV5-1,.,TRBJ2-5,TGCGCCAGCAGCTTGACTGTGTGGGAGACCCAGTACTTC,CASSLTVWETQYF
.,TRBV9,.,TRBJ2-7,TGTGCCAGCAGCCCCCGGGACACCGGGGACTACGAGCAGTACTTC,CASSPRDTGDYEQYF
TRBD1,TRBV28,.,TRBJ1-2,TGTGCCAGCAGTTTGGGGGACAGGGGGTCTGGCTACACCTTC,CASSLGDRGSGYTF
.,TRBV7-9,.,TRBJ1-1,TGTGCCAGCAGCTTACTGGACGGGAACACTGAAGCTTTCTTT,CASSLLDGNTEAFF
.,TRBV11-3,.,TRBJ2-2,TGTGCCAGCAGCAAACAGGGAGGCGGGGAGCTGTTTTTT,CASSKQGGGELFF
.,TRBV7-6,.,TRBJ1-3,TGTGCCAGCAGCTCTCTTCCGATCCACTCTGGAAACACCATATATTTT,CASSSLPIHSGNTIYF
.,TRBV6-5,.,TRBJ1-1,TGTGCCAGCAGTTACGGAGGGGGGTGGAACACTGAAGCTTTCTTT,CASSYGGGWNTEAFF
.,TRBV6-6,.,TRBJ1-2,TGTGCCAGCAGTTCCTTGTACTATGGCTACACCTTC,CASSSLYYGYTF
.,TRBV19,.,TRBJ2-7,TGTGCCCGGGGTTTCGCAGGGATGATAAACGAGCAGTACTTC,CARGFAGMINEQYF
TRBD1,TRBV14,.,TRBJ2-1,TGTGCCAGCAGCCAGGCCCCACTCTCTACAGGGGCTGAGCAGTTCTTC,CASSQAPLSTGAEQFF
.,TRBV7-3,.,TRBJ1-3,TGTGCCAGCAGCGCCCAATCTGGAAACACCATATATTTT,CASSAQSGNTIYF
.,TRBV6-1,.,TRBJ1-3,TGTGCCAGCAGTGTCCCACGGGGGGGGGCAAGCTTTGGAAACACCATATATTTT,CASSVPRGGASFGNTIYF
.,TRBV5-1,.,TRBJ1-2,TGCGCCAGCAGCTTGGGTTCAGGGCTAGACTATGGCTACACCTTC,CASSLGSGLDYGYTF
.,TRBV2,.,TRBJ1-2,TGTGCCAGCAGTGAAGGGCCCGGGGGAGCCTATGGCTACACCTTC,CASSEGPGGAYGYTF
.,TRBV6-6,.,TRBJ1-5,TGTGCCAGCAGGTCGACAGTTAGCAATCAGCCCCAGCATTTT,CASRSTVSNQPQHF
.,TRBV7-2,.,TRBJ2-7,TGTGCCAGCAGCTTAGGGGTTTCATCGGGTTACGAGCAGTACTTC,CASSLGVSSGYEQYF
.,TRBV7-6,.,TRBJ1-2,TGTGCCAGCAGCTTAATAGGGAGGGAAGGTGGCTACACCTTC,CASSLIGREGGYTF
TRBD1,TRBV5-4,.,TRBJ2-5,TGTGCCAGCTATAAGAACGGACAGGCACAAGAGACCCAGTACTTC,CASYKNGQAQETQYF
TRBD1,TRBV2,.,TRBJ1-2,TGTGCCAGCACCCCGACAGGGAGGATGGGAGGCTACACCTTC,CASTPTGRMGGYTF
TRBD1,TRBV19,.,TRBJ1-5,TGTGCCAGTAGTACCGGACAGGCGAGGAACGGGCAGCCCCAGCATTTT,CASSTGQARNGQPQHF
.,TRBV7-9,few,TRBJ2-3,TGTGCCAGCAGCTCCCCGGGAAACACAGATACGCAGTATTTT,CASSSPGNTDTQYF
.,TRBV5-4,.,TRBJ2-5,TGTGCCAGCAGCTTGTCGGCTAGTGGGGGCGAGACCCAGTACTTC,CASSLSASGGETQYF
TRBD1,TRBV6-1,few,TRBJ1-1,TGTGCCAGCGGTTGGACAGGGAGGGGAACTGAAGCTTTCTTT,CASGWTGRGTEAFF
.,TRBV6-6,.,TRBJ2-7,TGTGCCAGCAGTTACACCGGCCTATCCTACGAGCAGTACTTC,CASSYTGLSYEQYF